This T cell receptor beta chain was retrieved from a study of OX40 agonist ivuxolimab in advanced cancers. Turning to the overall study: Ivuxolimab was a fully human IgG2 agonistic monoclonal antibody targeting the costimulatory receptor OX40 (CD134). The purpose of peripheral TCRbeta sequencing was to test whether ivuxolimab changed TCR sequence diversity and led to clonal T-cell expansion. In the dose-escalation cohort, around four fifths of patients were male, and the mean age was approximately 60 years, with a range of roughly 20 to 79. Of the roughly 51 patients in dose escalation, about 20 had hepatocellular carcinoma, some 15 had melanoma, 9 had renal cell carcinoma and 9 had head and neck cancer. Partial responses were achieved by three dose-escalation patients, of whom one had hepatocellular carcinoma and two had cutaneous melanoma. Patients were allowed to have had prior anti-PD-1, anti-PD-L1 or anti-CTLA-4 therapy, and around 37% of the dose-escalation patients had previously received checkpoint inhibitors. The paper covers the monotherapy dose-escalation part of the phase I ivuxolimab trial, which included N of about 56 patients. Intravenous ivuxolimab was administered to patients every 2 weeks at six dose levels: 0.01, 0.1, 0.3, 1.5, 3 and 10 mg/kg. Study-wide conclusions, independent of this receptor: At doses of 0.1 to 3.0 mg/kg, clonal expansion of both CD4+ and CD8+ blood T cells was observed from baseline to week 6. After ivuxolimab, CD8+ T cells had more expanded clones than CD4+ T cells on average. In partial responders in the 0.1-3.0 mg/kg groups, normalized peripheral clonal expansion was found to be among the lowest, especially among CD8+ T cells. Which antigens the clonally expanded peripheral T cells were specific for was not determined. Low levels of normalized T-cell clonal expansion were also shown by some nonresponding patients.

A word on this clone: No cognate antigen has been identified for it. Base qualities are not recorded, but no much larger clone differs from it by a single base.

Patients with autoimmune disease history or receiving systemic immunosuppression were excluded from the trial. In every dose cohort, peripheral blood was drawn for TCR sequencing at baseline, cycle 4 day 1, and cycle 7 day 1. Samples came from an open-label, multicenter, first-in-human phase I dose-escalation trial of ivuxolimab. The trial enrolled adults with locally advanced or metastatic head and neck squamous cell, hepatocellular, melanoma or renal cell carcinoma. Before TCR sequencing, CD4+ and CD8+ T cells were separately sorted from peripheral blood. The CDR3 holds 15 amino acids from the cysteine to the phenylalanine. The read is trimmed to its CDR3 DNA, 45 bases read in frame from base 1. V is reduced by 5 bases and J by 0 bases, leaving a spacing of 14 bases between them. Via the germline V gene, CDR1 is MDHEN and CDR2 SYDVKM. Genomic DNA was extracted from sorted cells for sequencing of the TCRbeta CDR3 region. The immunoSEQ Assay was used to sequence the TCRbeta CDR3 regions. TCRdb re-hosts the immuneACCESS table, in-frame sequences only. Its copies lack some clones; in the studies checked, an unresolved V gene accounts for under half of them, and the cause for the rest is not known. This sample comprises about 50,000 clones, roughly nine tenths of them detected only once. The top ten clones comprise roughly 5% of the sample.

This clonotype was obtained from an adult with an advanced solid tumor such as melanoma, head and neck, liver or kidney cancer. The rearranged chain carries TRBV28 and TRBJ2-7; the D gene is possibly TRBD2, with 6 bases matching. The sequencing here drew on CD4+ or CD8+ T cells sorted from blood, taken in a trial of the OX40 agonist ivuxolimab. Read as DNA, the sequence is TGTGCCAGCAGTCCCGGGACTTCCCACTCCTACGAGCAGTACTTC. It codes for CASSPGTSHSYEQYF.